This T cell receptor (beta chain) is from a study of blood T cell repertoires in COVID-19. Study as a whole: The origin of the acute and convalescent COVID-19 samples was the United States, Italy and Spain.

The germline V and J ends were trimmed by 2 bases and 0 bases, with 10 bases remaining between them. Looked up from germline, CDR1 is SEHNR and CDR2 is FQNEAQ (reference sequence). CDR3 length equals 15 residues. The protocol was immunoSEQ multiplex PCR, while the TCRdb copy is restricted to in-frame clones and leaves out a portion. This sample carries some 400,000 clones, over 75% of them seen once, and the ten largest clones take roughly 1.1%. The J gene is TRBJ1-2, the V gene TRBV7-9; D is perhaps TRBD1 (5 bases). Sequences were obtained from PBMCs or T cells enriched from blood (not recorded which). This sequence originates from a man aged 25-45 years who had recovered from COVID-19. The CDR3 is CASSLSGVTNYGYTF. CDR3 sequence (DNA): TGTGCCAGCAGCTTATCGGGGGTTACTAACTATGGCTACACCTTC.